The present entry profiles one T cell receptor beta chain with its context. The antigen remains undetermined. A single record per CDR3 protein comes from TCRdb applying MiXCR to the 5' RACE reads. The sample shows some 54,000 distinct CDR3 sequences, approximately 9.5% of them seen only once. The data were taken from a study of T-cell memory formation after mild COVID-19. Across the study: Clusters of TCRs were largely donor specific. Whole-study findings and limits: Clones contracting day 15 to 85 were balanced CD4/CD8; later expanders leaned CD4+. Contracting CD4+ clones were located mainly in CM and EM, and CD8+ clones in EMRA. Pre-infection memory carried some responding clones, suggesting that cross-reactive memory joined.

Per germline, CDR1 SNHLY and CDR2 FYNNEI. This CDR3 has 15 amino acids. V was shortened by 2 bases and J by 4 bases, with 14 bases between the two germline ends. The gene calls are TRBV2 and TRBJ1-2; D is possibly TRBD1 (5 bases). The sample was PBMCs or a T cell subset sorted from them (not recorded which). The receptor's source is a man between 18 and 35 years old who had mild COVID-19 (a few samples of this study predate the infection). Cell type and time point are not known. This CDR3 is CASSERGRSLYGYTF. In DNA form, the CDR3 reads TGTGCCAGCAGTGAAAGGGGCAGGTCCCTCTATGGCTACACCTTC.